The clone carrying this TCR beta chain came up a few times. Generated by immunoSEQ multiplex PCR, the TCRdb table keeps only in-frame clones and is missing some. This sample has hundreds of thousands of clones, with around nine tenths found just once. This entry comes from a study of shared T cell receptors in the human thymus. J gave up 4 bases and V 6 bases, and 10 bases lay outside the gene matches. This CDR3 is 16 amino acids long. Germline CDR1 is LNHDA and CDR2 is SQIVND (reference sequence). A further study also used this sample, focusing on human thymus T cells. From that second work: Thymus specimens were resections from corrective heart surgery. The related literature has documented a marked overlap of thymic repertoires among unrelated individuals.

This sequence originates from a boy under two years old with a congenital heart defect. The sequencing sample was made of thymocytes. The rearrangement links TRBV19 to TRBJ2-3; 10 bases align to TRBD2. This CDR3 is CASRYGTSEGPDTQYF. CDR3 in DNA: TGTGCCAGTAGATATGGGACTAGCGAGGGCCCAGATACGCAGTATTTT.